These T cell receptor beta chains were read from a single sample in a study of T-cell reconstitution after alpha-beta-depleted transplantation in children. TCRdb itself ran the PCR reads through MiXCR, one entry per CDR3 protein. The data contain hundreds of thousands of distinct CDR3 sequences, less than 20% of them singletons. The sample was PBMCs, mostly from graft donor cells, taken 360 days after TCRalphabeta/CD19-depleted stem cell transplant. The receptors shown here come from a male patient younger than 18 who had a stem cell transplant for acute lymphoblastic leukemia, so the T cells may come from the graft donor. CDR3s leave out the opening cysteine and the closing phenylalanine or tryptophan. The size entry is marked missing in some rows and otherwise reads once, few, many or a size class.

.,TRBV5-5,TRBJ2-7,ASSSGLGLALHYEQY
.,TRBV29-1,TRBJ2-7,SVESDRVGYEQY
few,TRBV9,TRBJ2-1,ASSPVAGGPEYNEQF
few,TRBV25-1,TRBJ1-2,ASSEYAVYGYT
few,TRBV4-1,TRBJ2-7,ASSQVGTPGTSPPEQY
few,TRBV3-1,TRBJ2-1,ASSQGGTGYNEQF
.,TRBV29-1,TRBJ2-1,SGQLASSYNEQF
.,TRBV19,TRBJ2-7,ASSTPGAYEQY
many,TRBV4-1,TRBJ1-1,ASSQDVGNTEAF
few,TRBV4-2,TRBJ2-2,ASSQDLFGNTGELF
few,TRBV12-3/TRBV12-4,TRBJ2-7,ASTIPGQRPYEQY
few,TRBV29-1,TRBJ1-1,SVEDLGGRAEAF
few,TRBV27,TRBJ2-7,ASSPGRGSTYEQY
many,TRBV7-2,TRBJ2-7,ASSHNSGRASSYEQY
few,TRBV5-1,TRBJ1-6,ASSLDGSGNNSPLH
.,TRBV11-1,TRBJ2-7,ASSLAGMHEQY
few,TRBV10-3,TRBJ1-2,AISDLGQGNYGYT
.,TRBV20-1,TRBJ2-7,SASTGTPRFFYEQY
many,TRBV4-1,TRBJ2-5,ASSQGTSGMSYQETQY
.,TRBV5-1,TRBJ2-2,ASTLGTRGLAGPTGELF
many,TRBV29-1,TRBJ1-2,SVEPLIYGYT
.,TRBV20-1,TRBJ2-5,SASRTSAIQETQY
.,TRBV12-3/TRBV12-4,TRBJ2-1,ASRSSQLAGGRNEQF
few,TRBV11-2,TRBJ2-7,ASSLELAGGGSSYEQY
.,TRBV12-3/TRBV12-4,TRBJ1-5,ASSFWWIGLLKVFNQPQH
.,TRBV19,TRBJ2-2,ASSIAGVTGELF
.,TRBV19,TRBJ2-1,ASSTAQHPGQVYNEQF
few,TRBV12-3/TRBV12-4,TRBJ1-2,ASSFPGQGAYGYT
many,TRBV5-1,TRBJ2-7,ASSLTSGQTYEQY
.,TRBV11-2,TRBJ2-2,ASSFMSNTAGGELF
few,TRBV12-3/TRBV12-4,TRBJ1-6,ASRPSGRSFSPLH
.,TRBV7-9,TRBJ2-3,ASSFWTGRTDTQY
.,TRBV20-1,TRBJ2-7,SASRLFLYEQY
.,TRBV7-3,TRBJ2-2,ASSSNGGHTQAGSCF
few,TRBV24-1,TRBJ2-7,ATIYKGTRGTYEQY
.,TRBV7-3,TRBJ2-1,ASSSPILAGVGNYNEQF
few,TRBV5-1,TRBJ2-3,ASSSLAGGPSSTDTQY
.,TRBV21-1,TRBJ1-3,ASSNNSMGSGNTIY
few,TRBV3-1,TRBJ2-3,ASSLRTSGRARDTQY
.,TRBV4-1,TRBJ2-7,ASSLRQGGPYEQY
many,TRBV12-3/TRBV12-4,TRBJ2-1,ASSYRARFYNEQF
few,TRBV24-1,TRBJ2-7,ATSDPVGGYYEQY
many,TRBV6-2/TRBV6-3,TRBJ2-3,ASGHAGDRVDWRGTDTQY
few,TRBV7-9,TRBJ2-1,ASPTAVNEQF
.,TRBV14,TRBJ2-7,ASSQVHTGLYNEQY
.,TRBV5-1,TRBJ2-7,ASSLYTSVSYEQY
.,TRBV7-8,TRBJ2-3,ASSIRTSGSSAGTDTQY
few,TRBV14,TRBJ2-6,ASSPKRRAGANVLT